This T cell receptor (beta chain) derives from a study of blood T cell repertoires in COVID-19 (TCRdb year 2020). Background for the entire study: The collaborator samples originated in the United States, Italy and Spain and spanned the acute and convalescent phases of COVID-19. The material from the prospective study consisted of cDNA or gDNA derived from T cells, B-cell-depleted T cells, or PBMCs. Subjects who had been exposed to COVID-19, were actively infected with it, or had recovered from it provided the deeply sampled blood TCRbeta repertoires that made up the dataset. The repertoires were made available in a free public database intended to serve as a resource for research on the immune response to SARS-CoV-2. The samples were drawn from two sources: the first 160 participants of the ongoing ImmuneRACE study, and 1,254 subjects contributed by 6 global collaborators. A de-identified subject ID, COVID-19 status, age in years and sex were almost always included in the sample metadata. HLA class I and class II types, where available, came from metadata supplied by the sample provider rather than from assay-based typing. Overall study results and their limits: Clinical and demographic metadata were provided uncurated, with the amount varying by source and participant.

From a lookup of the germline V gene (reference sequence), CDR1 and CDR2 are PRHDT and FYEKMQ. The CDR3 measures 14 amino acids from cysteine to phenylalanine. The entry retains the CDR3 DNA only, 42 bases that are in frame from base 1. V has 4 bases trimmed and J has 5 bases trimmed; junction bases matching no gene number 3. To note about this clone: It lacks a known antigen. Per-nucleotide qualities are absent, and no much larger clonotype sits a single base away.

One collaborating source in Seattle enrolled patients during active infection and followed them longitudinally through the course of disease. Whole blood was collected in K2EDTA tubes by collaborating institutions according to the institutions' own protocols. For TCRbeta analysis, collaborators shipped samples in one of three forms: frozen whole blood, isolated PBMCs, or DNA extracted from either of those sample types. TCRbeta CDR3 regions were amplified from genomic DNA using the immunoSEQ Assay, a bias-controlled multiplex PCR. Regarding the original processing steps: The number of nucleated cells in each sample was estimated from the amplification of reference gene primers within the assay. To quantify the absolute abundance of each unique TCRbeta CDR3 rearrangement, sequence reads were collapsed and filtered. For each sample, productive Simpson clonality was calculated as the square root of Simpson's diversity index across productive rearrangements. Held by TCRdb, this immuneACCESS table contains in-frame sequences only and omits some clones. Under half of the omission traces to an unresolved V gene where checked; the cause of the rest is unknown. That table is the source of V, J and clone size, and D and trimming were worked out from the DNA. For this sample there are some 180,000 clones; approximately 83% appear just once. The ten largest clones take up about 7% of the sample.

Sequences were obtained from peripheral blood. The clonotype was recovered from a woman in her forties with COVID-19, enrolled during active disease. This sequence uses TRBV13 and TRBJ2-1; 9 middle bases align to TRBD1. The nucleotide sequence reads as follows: TGTGCCAGCAGCTGGACAGGGGTCGACAATGAGCAGTTCTTC. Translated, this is CASSWTGVDNEQFF. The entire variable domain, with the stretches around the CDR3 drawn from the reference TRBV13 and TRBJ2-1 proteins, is AAGVIQSPRHLIKEKRETATLKCYPIPRHDTVYWYQQGPGQDPQFLISFYEKMQSDKGSIPDRFSAQQFSDYHSELNMSSLELGDSALYFCASSWTGVDNEQFFGPGTRLTVL.